A selection of T cell receptor beta chains follows, all from one sample in a study of shared clonotypes between healthy human individuals. Sequencing was performed with immunoSEQ multiplex PCR; in TCRdb, only in-frame clones are kept and a portion is missing. The sample carries some 2 million clones, 90% to 95% recorded once. What was sequenced was naive CD4+ T cells sorted from blood. Source of these receptors: a man between 18 and 35 years old in good health. CDR3s include the opening cysteine and the closing phenylalanine or tryptophan. A D gene is named only where the DNA matches it firmly. The listing skips clone size in some rows; elsewhere it reads once, few, many or a size class.

>TRBJ2-7|TRBV5-4|.|.
CASSDISGKSYEQYF
TGTGCCAGCAGCGACATTAGCGGAAAGTCCTACGAGCAGTACTTC
>TRBJ2-3|TRBV19|.|.
CASSIGRVGSDTQYF
TGTGCCAGTAGTATAGGTAGAGTAGGATCAGATACGCAGTATTTT
>TRBJ2-3|TRBV5-4|.|.
CASSLPLGGSADTQYF
TGTGCCAGCAGCTTGCCCCTAGGAGGTAGCGCAGATACGCAGTATTTT
>TRBJ2-1|TRBV11-2|.|.
CASSLDLASYNEQFF
TGTGCCAGCAGCTTAGATTTGGCCAGCTACAATGAGCAGTTCTTC
>TRBJ2-3|TRBV10-3|.|.
CAIRIGVSDTQYF
TGTGCCATCAGGATAGGGGTATCGGATACGCAGTATTTT
>TRBJ1-1|TRBV6-5|.|.
CASSYTVGVNTEAFF
TGTGCCAGCAGTTACACAGTGGGCGTCAACACTGAAGCTTTCTTT
>TRBJ1-2|TRBV5-6|.|TRBD1
CASSPGGPYGYTF
TGTGCCAGCAGCCCAGGGGGCCCCTATGGCTACACCTTC
>TRBJ2-7|TRBV15|.|.
CATSRDAGAYEQYF
TGTGCCACCAGCAGAGATGCAGGAGCCTACGAGCAGTACTTC
>TRBJ2-5|TRBV6-1|.|TRBD1
CASSAGQGLETQYF
TGTGCCAGCAGTGCCGGACAGGGGCTGGAGACCCAGTACTTC
>TRBJ2-1|TRBV18|.|TRBD2
CASSPLDGGGEQFF
TGTGCCAGCTCACCTCTGGACGGGGGGGGAGAGCAGTTCTTC
>TRBJ2-7|TRBV6-6|.|.
CASSTSVYEQYF
TGTGCCAGCAGTACCTCGGTCTACGAGCAGTACTTC
>TRBJ1-1|TRBV18|.|.
CASSQGEAEAFF
TGTGCCAGCTCGCAAGGGGAGGCTGAAGCTTTCTTT
>TRBJ1-4|TRBV11-2|.|TRBD1
CASSSWDRGPSGEKLFF
TGTGCCAGCAGCTCATGGGACAGGGGGCCTAGTGGAGAAAAACTGTTTTTT
>TRBJ2-2|TRBV4-1|.|.
CASSQDPGGTGELFF
TGCGCCAGCAGCCAAGACCCTGGGGGCACCGGGGAGCTGTTTTTT
>TRBJ2-2|TRBV5-8|.|.
CASSFGQNTGELFF
TGTGCCAGCAGCTTCGGACAGAACACCGGGGAGCTGTTTTTT
>TRBJ2-1|TRBV14|.|.
CASSHERTTNEQFF
TGTGCCAGCAGCCATGAGAGGACAACGAATGAGCAGTTCTTC
>TRBJ2-7|TRBV19|.|TRBD1
CASSRTGVAYEQYF
TGTGCCAGTAGCCGGACAGGGGTGGCCTACGAGCAGTACTTC
>TRBJ1-2|TRBV5-4|.|.
CASSLPAGGAEGYTF
TGTGCCAGCAGCTTGCCAGCGGGGGGAGCGGAGGGCTACACCTTC
>TRBJ1-2|TRBV15|.|.
CATSVGRQGGYTF
TGTGCCACCAGTGTGGGCAGGCAGGGTGGCTACACCTTC
>TRBJ2-7|TRBV5-4|.|TRBD2
CASSLEGLAGREQYF
TGTGCCAGCAGCTTGGAGGGACTAGCGGGAAGAGAGCAGTACTTC
>TRBJ2-1|TRBV27|.|TRBD2
CASSLFLTTSGSSNEQFF
TGTGCCAGCAGTTTATTCTTGACAACTAGCGGGAGTAGCAATGAGCAGTTCTTC
>TRBJ1-2|TRBV18|.|.
CASSSPADSGTTYGYTF
TGTGCCAGCTCATCCCCGGCGGACTCAGGAACCACCTATGGCTACACCTTC
>TRBJ1-6|TRBV5-1|once|TRBD1
CASSLTGQGGSPLHF
TGCGCCAGCAGCTTAACTGGACAGGGTGGATCACCCCTCCATTTT
>TRBJ1-2|TRBV6-6|.|.
CASSLWASNYGYTF
TGTGCCAGCAGTTTATGGGCCTCGAACTATGGCTACACCTTC
>TRBJ2-1|TRBV5-1|.|TRBD2
CASSLAAAGGPRNEQFF
TGCGCCAGCAGCTTGGCCGCGGCGGGAGGGCCAAGGAATGAGCAGTTCTTC
>TRBJ1-6|TRBV27|.|.
CASSLSGTTLISPLHF
TGTGCCAGCAGTTTATCCGGGACAACGCTGATTTCACCCCTCCACTTT
>TRBJ1-2|TRBV5-4|.|.
CASSWPGQTRYGYTF
TGTGCCAGCAGCTGGCCGGGACAAACGCGGTATGGCTACACCTTC
>TRBJ1-1|TRBV6-1|.|.
CASSVQGRSTEAFF
TGTGCCAGCAGTGTGCAGGGAAGGAGCACTGAAGCTTTCTTT
>TRBJ2-7|TRBV5-8|.|.
CASSLSREYEQYF
TGTGCCAGCAGCTTAAGCAGGGAGTATGAGCAGTACTTC
>TRBJ2-5|TRBV6-1|.|.
CASRYGASQETQYF
TGTGCCAGCAGGTACGGCGCCTCACAAGAGACCCAGTACTTC
>TRBJ2-7|TRBV6-1|.|.
CASAGTQTPDEQYF
TGTGCCAGCGCCGGGACCCAAACTCCGGACGAGCAGTACTTC
>TRBJ1-1|TRBV2|.|.
CASSESGKNTEAFF
TGTGCCAGCAGTGAGTCAGGGAAGAACACTGAAGCTTTCTTT
>TRBJ2-1|TRBV25-1|.|.
CASTRGGESNEQFF
TGTGCCAGCACTCGAGGGGGGGAGAGCAATGAGCAGTTCTTC
>TRBJ2-3|TRBV5-1|.|TRBD2
CASSLMNGLAAPTDTQYF
TGCGCCAGCAGCTTGATGAATGGACTAGCGGCCCCCACAGATACGCAGTATTTT
>TRBJ1-1|TRBV29-1|.|.
CSVMGRMNTEAFF
TGCAGCGTTATGGGGCGGATGAACACTGAAGCTTTCTTT
>TRBJ1-2|TRBV7-2|once|.
CASSLALGSSYGYTF
TGTGCCAGCAGCTTAGCGCTCGGCAGTTCCTATGGCTACACCTTC
>TRBJ2-3|TRBV6-5|.|.
CASKGGMSTDTQYF
TGTGCCAGCAAAGGCGGGATGAGCACAGATACGCAGTATTTT
>TRBJ2-1|TRBV10-3|.|TRBD2
CATTSGGSNEQFF
TGTGCCACCACTAGCGGGGGTAGCAATGAGCAGTTCTTC